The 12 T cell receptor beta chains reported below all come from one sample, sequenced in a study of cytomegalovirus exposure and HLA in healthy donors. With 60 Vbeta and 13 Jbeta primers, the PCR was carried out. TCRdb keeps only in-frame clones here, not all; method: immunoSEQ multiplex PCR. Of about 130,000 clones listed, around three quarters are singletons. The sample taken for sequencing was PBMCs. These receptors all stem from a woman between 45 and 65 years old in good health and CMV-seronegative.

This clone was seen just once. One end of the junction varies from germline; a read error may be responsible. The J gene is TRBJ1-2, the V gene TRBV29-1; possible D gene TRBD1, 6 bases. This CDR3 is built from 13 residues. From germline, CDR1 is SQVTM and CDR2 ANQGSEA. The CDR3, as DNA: TGCAGCTCTCAACAGGGTTCGAACTATGGCTACCCCTTC. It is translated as CSSQQGSNYGYPF.

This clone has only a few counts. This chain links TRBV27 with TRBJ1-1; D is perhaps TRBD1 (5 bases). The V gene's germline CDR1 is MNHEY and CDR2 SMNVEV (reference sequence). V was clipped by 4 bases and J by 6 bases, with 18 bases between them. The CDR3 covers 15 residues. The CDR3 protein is CASSSYRNQKAEAFF. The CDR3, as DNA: TGTGCCAGCAGTTCCTACAGGAACCAGAAGGCTGAAGCTTTCTTT.

The CDR3 DNA reads TGTGCCAGCAGCAAACTGTTCAGGGGCTGGAATGGCTACACCTTC. This translates into CASSKLFRGWNGYTF. The rearrangement links TRBV21-1 to TRBJ1-2; no check of the table's D call, TRBD1, against the DNA was made. TRBV21-1 represents a pseudogene. The CDR3 spans 15 residues.

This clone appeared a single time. CDR3 coding DNA: TGTGCCAGCAGCTTAGGGACAGGGAAACAGCCCCAGCATTTT. It yields the protein CASSLGTGKQPQHF. V gene TRBV7-2 combines with J gene TRBJ1-5; 8 bases map to TRBD1. The CDR3 is 14 amino acids. Losses at the gene ends were 1 base for V and 7 bases for J; bases not matched to a gene: 3. The V gene's germline CDR1 is SGHTA and CDR2 FQGNSA.

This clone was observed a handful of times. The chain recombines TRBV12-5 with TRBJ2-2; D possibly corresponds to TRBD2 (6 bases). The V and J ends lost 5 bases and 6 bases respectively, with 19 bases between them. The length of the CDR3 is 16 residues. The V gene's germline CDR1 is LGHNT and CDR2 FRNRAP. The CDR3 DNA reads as TGTGCTAGTGGTCAGCAGGGACTTCTCACCGCCGGGGAGCTGTTTTTT. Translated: CASGQQGLLTAGELFF. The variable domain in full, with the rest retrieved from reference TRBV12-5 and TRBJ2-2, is DARVTQTPRHKVTEMGQEVTMRCQPILGHNTVFWYRQTMMQGLELLAYFRNRAPLDDSGMPKDRFSAEMPDATLATLKIQPSEPRDSAVYFCASGQQGLLTAGELFFGEGSRLTVL.

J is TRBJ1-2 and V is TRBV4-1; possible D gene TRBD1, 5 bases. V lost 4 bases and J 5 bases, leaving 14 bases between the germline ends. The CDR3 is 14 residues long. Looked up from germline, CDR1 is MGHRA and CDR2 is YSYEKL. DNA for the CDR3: TGCGCCAGCAGCCCGATCGGTGGGGCGTATGGCTACACCTTC. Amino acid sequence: CASSPIGGAYGYTF.

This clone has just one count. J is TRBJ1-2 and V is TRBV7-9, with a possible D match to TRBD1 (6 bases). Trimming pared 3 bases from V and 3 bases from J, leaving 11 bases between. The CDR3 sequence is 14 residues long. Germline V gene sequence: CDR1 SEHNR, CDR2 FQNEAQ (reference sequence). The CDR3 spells CASSLITGYYGYTF. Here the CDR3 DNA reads TGTGCCAGCAGCTTGATAACAGGGTACTATGGCTACACCTTC.

The CDR3 DNA follows: TGTGCCAGCAGCCTCCGGGACAGGGTGTTTGGCTACACCTTC. It yields the protein CASSLRDRVFGYTF. V gene TRBV5-4 combines with J gene TRBJ1-2; 9 nucleotides line up with TRBD1. With V trimmed by 4 bases and J by 7 bases, 8 bases remained unmatched. The germline V gene encodes CDR1 SGHNT and CDR2 YYREEE (reference sequence). The CDR3 length is 14 residues.

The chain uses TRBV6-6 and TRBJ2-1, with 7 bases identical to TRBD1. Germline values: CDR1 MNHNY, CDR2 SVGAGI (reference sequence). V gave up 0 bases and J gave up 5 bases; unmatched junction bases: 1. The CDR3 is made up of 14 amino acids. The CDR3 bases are TGTGCCAGCAGTTACTCGGGGACAGACAATGAGCAGTTCTTC. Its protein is CASSYSGTDNEQFF.

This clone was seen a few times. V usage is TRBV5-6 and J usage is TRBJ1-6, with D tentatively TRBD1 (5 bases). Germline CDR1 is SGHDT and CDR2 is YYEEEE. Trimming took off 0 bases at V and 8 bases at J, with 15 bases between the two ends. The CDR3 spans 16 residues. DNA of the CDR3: TGTGCCAGCAGCTTGGATCGGTGGGGCCGCGATTCACCCCTCCACTTT. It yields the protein CASSLDRWGRDSPLHF.

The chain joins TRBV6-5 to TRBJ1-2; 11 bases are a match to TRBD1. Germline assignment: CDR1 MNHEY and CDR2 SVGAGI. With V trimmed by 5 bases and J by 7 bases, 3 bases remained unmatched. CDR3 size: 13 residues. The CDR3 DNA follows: TGTGCCAGCAGTACCGGGACAGGGGGTGGCTACACCTTC. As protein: CASSTGTGGGYTF.

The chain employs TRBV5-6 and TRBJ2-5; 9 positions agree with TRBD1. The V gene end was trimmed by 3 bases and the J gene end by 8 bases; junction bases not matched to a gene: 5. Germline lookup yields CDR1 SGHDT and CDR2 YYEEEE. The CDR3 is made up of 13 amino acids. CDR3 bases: TGTGCCAGCAGCTGGGACAGGGATGCAACCCAGTACTTC. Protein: CASSWDRDATQYF.